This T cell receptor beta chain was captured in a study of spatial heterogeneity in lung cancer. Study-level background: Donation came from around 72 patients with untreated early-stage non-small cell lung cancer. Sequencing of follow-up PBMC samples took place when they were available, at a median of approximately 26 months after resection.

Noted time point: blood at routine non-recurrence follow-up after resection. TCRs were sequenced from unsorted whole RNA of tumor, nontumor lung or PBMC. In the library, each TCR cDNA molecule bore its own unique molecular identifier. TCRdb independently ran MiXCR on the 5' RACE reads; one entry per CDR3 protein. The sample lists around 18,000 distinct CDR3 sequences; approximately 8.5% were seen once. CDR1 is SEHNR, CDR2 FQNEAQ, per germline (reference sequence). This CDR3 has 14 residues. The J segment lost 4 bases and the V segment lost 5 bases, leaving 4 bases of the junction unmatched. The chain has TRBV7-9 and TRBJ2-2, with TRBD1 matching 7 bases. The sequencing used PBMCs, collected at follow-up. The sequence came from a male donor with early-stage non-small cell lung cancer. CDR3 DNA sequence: TGTGCCAGCAGCATTGACAGGGTCACCGGGGAGCTGTTTTTT. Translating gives CASSIDRVTGELFF.